The next 6 T cell receptor beta chains were all read from a single sample in a study of response to subunit inactivated influenza vaccine. TCRdb fed the RT-PCR reads into MiXCR, producing one record per CDR3 protein. This sample has about 240,000 distinct CDR3 sequences, with 10% to 15% found just once. The material was non-naive T cells sorted from PBMCs, obtained less than 15 days before vaccination. The receptors originated from a man aged 45-60 years who received an inactivated influenza vaccine.

Comment on this clonotype: This may stem from a read error, because a much larger clone lies one nucleotide away. The chain carries TRBV7-2 and TRBJ2-3; weak D call: TRBD1 (5 bases). In germline, CDR1 is SGHTA, CDR2 FQGNSA. The CDR3 sequence is 13 residues long. CDR3 amino acids: CVSSLQVTDTQYF. The CDR3, as DNA: TGTGTCAGCAGCTTACAGGTCACAGATACGCAGTATTTT.

This clonotype has only a few counts. The chain couples TRBV4-2 to TRBJ2-1; the D gene could be TRBD1 or TRBD2 (5 bases each). CDR3 size: 15 residues. The germline V and J ends were trimmed by 0 bases and 1 base, with 7 bases remaining between them. Germline lookup yields CDR1 LGHNA and CDR2 YNFKEQ. CDR3 residues: CASSQDEGSYNEQFF. CDR3 in DNA: TGTGCCAGCAGCCAAGATGAGGGGTCCTACAATGAGCAGTTCTTC.

This sequence joins TRBV6-1 and TRBJ2-7; tentatively, D is TRBD1 or TRBD2 (5 bases each). This CDR3 is built from 17 residues. Looked up from germline, CDR1 is MNHNS and CDR2 is SASEGT. The ends were cut back, 6 bases at V and 6 bases at J, with 27 bases in the middle. In DNA form, the CDR3 reads TGTGCCAGCAGGAAGGGGATGTGGGGCGCGGGTGTGGGCGAGCAGTACTTC. Translation: CASRKGMWGAGVGEQYF.

The chain is built from TRBV5-5 and TRBJ2-5, with D uncertain. V was cut by 4 bases and J by 2 bases, with 18 bases left in between. CDR1 is SGHKS and CDR2 is YYEKEE in the germline V gene (reference sequence). The CDR3 loop spans 16 amino acids. CDR3 protein: CASSRSRPDSQETQYF. In nucleotides, the CDR3 is TGTGCCAGCAGCCGAAGCCGCCCAGACTCACAAGAGACCCAGTACTTC.

The chain combines TRBV20-1 with TRBJ1-2, with D tentatively TRBD1 (6 bases). Germline CDR1 DFQATT, CDR2 SNEGSKA (reference sequence). With 1 base removed from V and 4 bases from J, the gap between germline ends came to 16 bases. The CDR3 spans 15 residues. The CDR3 nucleotides are TGCAGTGCTAGAGGAGGCCTCCGGGGGCCCTATGGCTACACCTTC. Translating gives CSARGGLRGPYGYTF.

This clonotype turned up a few times. This chain joins TRBV28 and TRBJ1-5; D is unresolved. This CDR3 has 14 amino acids. Germline V lookup: CDR1 MDHEN, CDR2 SYDVKM. Trimming removed 5 bases at V and 4 bases at J, with 12 bases between. In DNA form, the CDR3 reads TGTGCCAGCAGTGCGGGATTGTGGAATCAGCCCCAGCATTTT. Its translation is CASSAGLWNQPQHF.